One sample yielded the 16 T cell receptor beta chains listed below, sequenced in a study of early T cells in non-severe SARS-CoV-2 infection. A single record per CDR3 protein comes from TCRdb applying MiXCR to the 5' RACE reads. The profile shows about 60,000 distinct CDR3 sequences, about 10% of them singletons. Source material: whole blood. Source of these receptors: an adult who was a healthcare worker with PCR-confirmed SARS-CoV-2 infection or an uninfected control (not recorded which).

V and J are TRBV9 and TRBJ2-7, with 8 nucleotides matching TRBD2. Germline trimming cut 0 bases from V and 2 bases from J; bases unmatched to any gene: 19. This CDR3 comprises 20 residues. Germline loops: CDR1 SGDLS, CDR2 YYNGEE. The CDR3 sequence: CASSVEFWGYAGTRAYEQYF. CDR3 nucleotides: TGTGCCAGCAGCGTAGAATTCTGGGGCTATGCGGGGACTAGAGCCTACGAGCAGTACTTC. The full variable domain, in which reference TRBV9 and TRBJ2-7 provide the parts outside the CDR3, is DSGVTQTPKHLITATGQRVTLRCSPRSGDLSVYWYQQSLDQGLQFLIQYYNGEERAKGNILERFSAQQFPDLHSELNLSSLELGDSALYFCASSVEFWGYAGTRAYEQYFGPGTRLTVT.

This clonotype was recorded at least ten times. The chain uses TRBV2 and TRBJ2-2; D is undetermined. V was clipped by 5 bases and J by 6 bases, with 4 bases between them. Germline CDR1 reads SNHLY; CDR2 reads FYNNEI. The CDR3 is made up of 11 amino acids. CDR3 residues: CASSTPGELFF. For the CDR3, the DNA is TGTGCCAGCAGTACCCCCGGGGAGCTGTTTTTT.

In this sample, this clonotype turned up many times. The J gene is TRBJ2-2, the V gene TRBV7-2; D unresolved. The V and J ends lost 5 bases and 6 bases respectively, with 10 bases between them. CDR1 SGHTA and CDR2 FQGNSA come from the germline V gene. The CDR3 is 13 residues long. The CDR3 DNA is TGTGCCAGCAGCGTATCATTCCCCGGGGAGCTGTTTTTT. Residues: CASSVSFPGELFF.

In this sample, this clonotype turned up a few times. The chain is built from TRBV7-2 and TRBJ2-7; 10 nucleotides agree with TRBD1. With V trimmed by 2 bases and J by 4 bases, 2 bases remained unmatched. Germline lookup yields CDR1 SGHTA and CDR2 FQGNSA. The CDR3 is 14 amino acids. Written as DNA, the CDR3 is TGTGCCAGCAGCTTAACGGGACAGGGGTACGAGCAGTACTTC. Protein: CASSLTGQGYEQYF.

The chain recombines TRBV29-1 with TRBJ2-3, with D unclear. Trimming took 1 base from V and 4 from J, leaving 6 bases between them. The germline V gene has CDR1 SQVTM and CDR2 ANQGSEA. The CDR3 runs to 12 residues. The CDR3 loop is CSVEVSADTQYF. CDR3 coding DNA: TGCAGCGTTGAAGTATCAGCAGATACGCAGTATTTT.

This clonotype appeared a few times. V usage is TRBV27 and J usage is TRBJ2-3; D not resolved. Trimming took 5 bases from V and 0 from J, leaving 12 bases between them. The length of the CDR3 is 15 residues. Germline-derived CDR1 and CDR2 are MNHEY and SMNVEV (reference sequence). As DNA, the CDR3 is TGTGCCAGCAGTCAGAGGAGTGGGAGCACAGATACGCAGTATTTT. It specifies CASSQRSGSTDTQYF.

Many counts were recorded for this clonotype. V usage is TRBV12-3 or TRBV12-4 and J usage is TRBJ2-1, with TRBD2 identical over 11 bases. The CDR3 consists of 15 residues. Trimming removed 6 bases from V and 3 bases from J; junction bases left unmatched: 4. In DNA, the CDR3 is TGTGCCAGCAGCCCCCTAGCGGGAGGCTACAATGAGCAGTTCTTC. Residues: CASSPLAGGYNEQFF.

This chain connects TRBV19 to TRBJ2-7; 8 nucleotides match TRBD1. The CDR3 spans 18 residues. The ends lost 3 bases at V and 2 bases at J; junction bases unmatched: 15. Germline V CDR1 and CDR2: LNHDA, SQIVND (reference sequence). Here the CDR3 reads CASSIKQGASGEPYEQYF. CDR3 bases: TGTGCCAGTAGTATCAAGCAGGGGGCATCGGGGGAACCCTACGAGCAGTACTTC. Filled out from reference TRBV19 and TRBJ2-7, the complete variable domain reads DGGITQSPKYLFRKEGQNVTLSCEQNLNHDAMYWYRQDPGQGLRLIYYSQIVNDFQKGDIAEGYSVSREKKESFPLTVTSAQKNPTAFYLCASSIKQGASGEPYEQYFGPGTRLTVT.

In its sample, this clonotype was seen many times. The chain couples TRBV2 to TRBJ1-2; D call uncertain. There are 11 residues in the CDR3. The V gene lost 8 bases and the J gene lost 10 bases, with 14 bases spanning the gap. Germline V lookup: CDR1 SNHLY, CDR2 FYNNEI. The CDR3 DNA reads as TGTGCCAGCGAGACTTCTAGGGACTACACCTTC. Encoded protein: CASETSRDYTF.

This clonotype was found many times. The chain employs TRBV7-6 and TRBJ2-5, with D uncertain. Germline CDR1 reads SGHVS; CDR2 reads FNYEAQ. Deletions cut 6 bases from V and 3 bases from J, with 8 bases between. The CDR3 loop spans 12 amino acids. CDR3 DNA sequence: TGTGCCAGCAGTAACCGGAAAGAGACCCAGTACTTC. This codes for CASSNRKETQYF.

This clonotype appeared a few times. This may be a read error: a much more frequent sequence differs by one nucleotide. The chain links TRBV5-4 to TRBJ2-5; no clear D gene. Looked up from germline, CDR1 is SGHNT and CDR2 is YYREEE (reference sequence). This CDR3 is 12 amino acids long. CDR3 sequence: CASSFTGETRYF. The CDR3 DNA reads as TGTGCCAGCAGCTTCACCGGAGAGACCCGGTACTTC.

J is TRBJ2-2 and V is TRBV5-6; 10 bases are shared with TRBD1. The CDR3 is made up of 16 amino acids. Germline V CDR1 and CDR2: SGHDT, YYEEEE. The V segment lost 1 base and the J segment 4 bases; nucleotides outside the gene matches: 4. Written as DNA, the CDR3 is TGTGCCAGCAGCTTGTTTGGGACAGGGGCCACCGGGGAGCTGTTTTTT. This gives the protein CASSLFGTGATGELFF.

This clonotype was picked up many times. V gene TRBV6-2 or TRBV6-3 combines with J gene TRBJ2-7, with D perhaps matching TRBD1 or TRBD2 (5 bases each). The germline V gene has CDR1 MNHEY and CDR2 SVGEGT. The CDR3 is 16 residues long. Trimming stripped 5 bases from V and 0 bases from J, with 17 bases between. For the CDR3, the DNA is TGTGCCAGCAGTCTACTCGGGGCTGCTAGCTCCTACGAGCAGTACTTC. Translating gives CASSLLGAASSYEQYF.

This CDR3 reads CASRYRQLNEKLFF. The DNA of the CDR3 is TGTGCCAGCAGATACAGACAGCTGAATGAAAAACTGTTTTTT. V gene TRBV12-3 or TRBV12-4 combines with J gene TRBJ1-4; D might be TRBD1 (5 bases). Deletions cut 6 bases from V and 5 bases from J, with 13 bases between. CDR3 length equals 14 residues.

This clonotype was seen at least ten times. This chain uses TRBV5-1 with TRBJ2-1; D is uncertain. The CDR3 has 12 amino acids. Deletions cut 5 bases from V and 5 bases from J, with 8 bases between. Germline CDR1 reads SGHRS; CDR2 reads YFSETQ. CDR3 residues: CASSQGHNEQFF. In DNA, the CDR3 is TGCGCCAGCAGTCAAGGACACAATGAGCAGTTCTTC.

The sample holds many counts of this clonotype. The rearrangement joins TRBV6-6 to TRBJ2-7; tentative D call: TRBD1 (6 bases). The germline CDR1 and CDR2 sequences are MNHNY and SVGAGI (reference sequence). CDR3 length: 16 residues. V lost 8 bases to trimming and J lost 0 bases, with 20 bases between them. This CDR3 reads CASGLKGTTSSYEQYF. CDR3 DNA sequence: TGTGCCAGCGGCCTTAAAGGGACAACTAGCTCCTACGAGCAGTACTTC.